A selection of T cell receptor beta chains follows, all from one sample in a study of T cell responses to AZD1222 COVID-19 vaccine. Clones were read by immunoSEQ multiplex PCR, and TCRdb kept only the in-frame ones, dropping some. Here the sample spans under 150,000 clones, roughly 90% being singletons. The sample in question was peripheral blood, obtained 28 days after the second AZD1222 dose. The receptors here all came from an adult who received the AZD1222 COVID-19 vaccine. CDR3s include the opening cysteine and the closing phenylalanine or tryptophan. A D gene is named only where the DNA matches it firmly. Only some rows state a clone size, as once, few, many or a class for expanded clones.

D gene	CDR3 length	V gene	clone size	J gene	CDR3 DNA	CDR3 protein
TRBD1	15	TRBV6-5	-	TRBJ2-1	TGTGCCAGCAGTTCTGGGACAGGGGGCTACAATGAGCAGTTCTTC	CASSSGTGGYNEQFF
-	16	TRBV28	-	TRBJ2-4	TGTGCCAGCATCTCCGGGGGGACAGCGGCCAAAAACATTCAGTACTTC	CASISGGTAAKNIQYF
-	13	TRBV6-5	once	TRBJ1-6	TGTGCCAGCCTCCCGGGCCCGAATTCACCCCTCCACTTT	CASLPGPNSPLHF
-	14	TRBV28	-	TRBJ2-1	TGTGCCAGCAGGTCAGGGGCTACCTACAATGAGCAGTTCTTC	CASRSGATYNEQFF
-	14	TRBV19	-	TRBJ1-2	TGTGCCAGTAGTAATCCAGGGAGGGGAAATGGCTACACCTTC	CASSNPGRGNGYTF
TRBD1	15	TRBV7-2	-	TRBJ1-4	TGTGCCAGCAGCTGGACAGGGGGAAAGGGGGAAAAACTGTTTTTT	CASSWTGGKGEKLFF
-	16	TRBV11-2	-	TRBJ1-5	TGTGCCAGCAGCTTAGTACAGGGTTTGAGCAATCAGCCCCAGCATTTT	CASSLVQGLSNQPQHF
TRBD1	15	TRBV28	-	TRBJ1-4	TGTGCCAGCAGTTCACGGGACAGGGATCGGGAAAAACTGTTTTTT	CASSSRDRDREKLFF
-	15	TRBV3-1/TRBV3-2	-	TRBJ1-1	TGTGCCAGCAGCCAAGATTCGACAGGGAACACTGAAGCTTTCTTT	CASSQDSTGNTEAFF
-	12	TRBV10-3	-	TRBJ1-1	TGTGCCATTCAGGGGACGAGCACTGAAGCTTTCTTT	CAIQGTSTEAFF
-	14	TRBV2	-	TRBJ2-5	TGTGCCAGCAGTGCCGTGGCTAGCTGGGAGACCCAGTACTTC	CASSAVASWETQYF
-	16	TRBV9	-	TRBJ2-3	TGTGCCAGCAGCCCCAGAGGGGGAGAGGCTGCAGATACGCAGTATTTT	CASSPRGGEAADTQYF
-	15	TRBV9	-	TRBJ2-1	TGTGCCAGCGCTTCCGTTGGGGGCTCCTACAATGAGCAGTTCTTC	CASASVGGSYNEQFF
TRBD1	17	TRBV28	-	TRBJ1-3	TGTGCCAGCAGTCTACCGGGACAGTTTGTCTCTGGAAACACCATATATTTT	CASSLPGQFVSGNTIYF
-	13	TRBV10-1	-	TRBJ2-2	TGCGCCAGCAGTGAGCGGGGCACCGGGGAGCTGTTTTTT	CASSERGTGELFF
-	14	TRBV5-5	once	TRBJ2-2	TGTGCCAGCACCCGGGACAACGGTATAGGGGAGCTGTTTTTT	CASTRDNGIGELFF
TRBD1	16	TRBV5-1	-	TRBJ1-4	TGCGCCAGCAACTTCCGTGTTGACAGGGTCGGCGAAAAACTGTTTTTT	CASNFRVDRVGEKLFF
-	12	TRBV7-9	-	TRBJ1-1	TGTGCCAGCAGCTTACAGGGCTCGGAGGCTTTCTTT	CASSLQGSEAFF
-	14	TRBV18	-	TRBJ1-3	TGTGCCAGCTCACTAAATTCGGCTGGAAACACCATATATTTT	CASSLNSAGNTIYF
-	14	TRBV28	-	TRBJ1-5	TGTGCCAGCAGCAAAAACGGAGGGTATCAGCCCCAGCATTTT	CASSKNGGYQPQHF
TRBD1	12	TRBV29-1	-	TRBJ1-5	TGCAGCGTCGGGGACAGGGATCAGCCCCAGCATTTT	CSVGDRDQPQHF
TRBD1	16	TRBV5-1	-	TRBJ1-2	TGCGCCAGCAGCTTGGTGTTAGGGGGCGGAAGCTATGGCTACACCTTC	CASSLVLGGGSYGYTF
-	13	TRBV5-1	-	TRBJ1-2	TGCGCCAGCAGCCCAGTCGGGGATCGGGGCTACACCTTC	CASSPVGDRGYTF
-	12	TRBV6-5	-	TRBJ1-2	TGTGCCAGCAGTTCAGGGTCCTATGGCTACACCTTC	CASSSGSYGYTF
-	16	TRBV7-2	-	TRBJ1-2	TGTGCCAGCAGCCCAACTCACAGCCCAACTAACTATGGCTACACCTTC	CASSPTHSPTNYGYTF
-	15	TRBV19	-	TRBJ2-5	TGTGCCAGTAGTATAGTGGTGTCCGATCTAGAGACCCAGTACTTC	CASSIVVSDLETQYF
-	15	TRBV15	-	TRBJ1-1	TGTGCCACCAGCAGAGAGTGGAGGATGAACACTGAAGCTTTCTTT	CATSREWRMNTEAFF
-	15	TRBV19	once	TRBJ2-3	TGTGCCAGTAGTCCGGGACTCCTCTCGGGAGATACGCAGTATTTT	CASSPGLLSGDTQYF
-	16	TRBV5-1	-	TRBJ1-4	TGCGCCAGCAGCTTGCCCCAGGGGTTGACTAATGAAAAACTGTTTTTT	CASSLPQGLTNEKLFF
-	16	TRBV6-6	-	TRBJ2-7	TGTGCCAGCAGCTCAGCGGGGGGACAGGGCTCCTACGAGCAGTACTTC	CASSSAGGQGSYEQYF
-	15	TRBV7-8	-	TRBJ1-1	TGTGCCAGCAGCTTAGCGATGCGGATCAACACTGAAGCTTTCTTT	CASSLAMRINTEAFF
-	13	TRBV14	-	TRBJ1-3	TGTGCCAGCAGCCCCGGCCCGACACGAACGATATATTTT	CASSPGPTRTIYF
TRBD1	14	TRBV30	-	TRBJ2-1	TGTGCCTGGGGTGGACAGGGGTGGGTCAATGAGCAGTTCTTC	CAWGGQGWVNEQFF
-	15	TRBV24-1	once	TRBJ2-7	TGTGCCACCAGTGATTCCAGAAAAGGAGGCCACGAGCAGTACTTC	CATSDSRKGGHEQYF
-	15	TRBV28	-	TRBJ1-3	TGTGCCAGCAGTTTAGGACGGAGCTCTGGAAACACCATATATTTT	CASSLGRSSGNTIYF
-	13	TRBV14	-	TRBJ2-2	TGTGCCAGCAGCCAAGCTTGGAGCGGGGAGCTGTTTTTT	CASSQAWSGELFF
TRBD1	14	TRBV18	-	TRBJ2-1	TGTGCCAGCTCACCAAGACAGGGTTCAAATGAGCAGTTCTTC	CASSPRQGSNEQFF
-	16	TRBV7-8	-	TRBJ2-1	TGTGCCAGCAGCCCACAGATTCGACTACTCTACAATGAGCAGTTCTTC	CASSPQIRLLYNEQFF
TRBD2	15	TRBV28	-	TRBJ2-3	TGTGCCAGCAGTTTCCGCGGGAGGGTGAGTTATACGCAGTATTTT	CASSFRGRVSYTQYF
-	16	TRBV7-9	-	TRBJ2-5	TGTGCCAGCAGCTTAAATCTTCCGGGAGCGGCTGAGACCCAGTACTTC	CASSLNLPGAAETQYF
-	14	TRBV28	once	TRBJ1-1	TGTGCCAGCAGTTCCCCGTCTAGGAACACTGAAGCTTTCTTT	CASSSPSRNTEAFF
TRBD1	16	TRBV11-2	-	TRBJ1-6	TGTGCCAGCAGCCTTACAGGGGGCTCCCAATATTCACCCCTCCACTTT	CASSLTGGSQYSPLHF
TRBD1	15	TRBV5-1	-	TRBJ1-3	TGCGCCAGCAGCTTACGACAGGGGGCAGGAAACACCATATATTTT	CASSLRQGAGNTIYF
TRBD2	16	TRBV4-3	once	TRBJ2-2	TGCGCCAGCAGCCAAGACTTTTCGGGAGGCGCCGGGGAGCTGTTTTTT	CASSQDFSGGAGELFF
-	13	TRBV18	once	TRBJ1-1	TGTGCCAGCTCACCAAAAGTGAACACTGAAGCTTTCTTT	CASSPKVNTEAFF
-	12	TRBV28	-	TRBJ1-2	TGTGCCAGCAGCCGTCTGGGCTATGGCTACACCTTC	CASSRLGYGYTF
TRBD1	13	TRBV10-1	-	TRBJ2-5	TGCGCCAGCGGGACAGGGTATAGGGAGACCCAGTACTTC	CASGTGYRETQYF
TRBD1	15	TRBV27	-	TRBJ2-4	TGTGCCAGCAGTTCAGGACAGGTCTTGCAAAACATTCAGTACTTC	CASSSGQVLQNIQYF
-	14	TRBV30	few	TRBJ1-6	TGTGCCTGGATGCGGGACTTCCATAATTCACCCCTCCACTTT	CAWMRDFHNSPLHF
TRBD1	18	TRBV7-3	-	TRBJ1-6	TGTGCCAGCAGCCCAGGTCCCGGGACAGGGGGCCATAATTCACCCCTCCACTTT	CASSPGPGTGGHNSPLHF
TRBD1	14	TRBV10-3	-	TRBJ2-5	TGTGCCATCAGTGAGAGGACAGGGAGAGAGACCCAGTACTTC	CAISERTGRETQYF
-	16	TRBV6-6	-	TRBJ1-2	TGTGCCAGCAGTTACTCCGGGCAGGGAGCTAACTATGGCTACACCTTC	CASSYSGQGANYGYTF
-	17	TRBV7-9	-	TRBJ2-2	TGTGCCAGCAGCGAGGGACCTAGGAGTAGAATGGACGGGGAGCTGTTTTTT	CASSEGPRSRMDGELFF